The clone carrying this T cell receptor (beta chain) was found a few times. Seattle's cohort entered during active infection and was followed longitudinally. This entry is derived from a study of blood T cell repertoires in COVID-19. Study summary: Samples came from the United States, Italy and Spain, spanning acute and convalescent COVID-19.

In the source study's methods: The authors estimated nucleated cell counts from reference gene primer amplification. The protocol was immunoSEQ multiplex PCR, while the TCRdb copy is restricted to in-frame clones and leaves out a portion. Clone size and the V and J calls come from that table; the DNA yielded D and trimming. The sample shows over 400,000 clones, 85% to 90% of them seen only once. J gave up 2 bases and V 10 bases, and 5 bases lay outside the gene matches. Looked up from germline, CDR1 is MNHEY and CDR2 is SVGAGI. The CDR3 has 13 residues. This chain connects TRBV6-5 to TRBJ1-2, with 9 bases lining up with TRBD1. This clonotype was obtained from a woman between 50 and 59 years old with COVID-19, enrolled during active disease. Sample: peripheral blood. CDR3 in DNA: TGTGCCACCACAGGGACAGGGAACTATGGCTACACCTTC. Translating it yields CATTGTGNYGYTF.